This T cell receptor (beta chain) derives from a study of T-cell reconstitution after alpha-beta-depleted transplantation in children. Researchers prepared the TCRbeta library using unique molecular identifiers, the study reports. A single record per CDR3 protein comes from TCRdb applying MiXCR to the PCR reads. In the table there are around 680,000 distinct CDR3 sequences, 16% of which are singletons. This clonotype has a handful of counts. The CDR3 consists of 12 residues. The germline CDR1 and CDR2 sequences are SEHNR and FQNEAQ (reference sequence). V gave up 3 bases and J gave up 7 bases, with 6 bases separating them.

This specimen was PBMCs from the stem cell graft donor, taken from the stem cell graft. The TCR was taken from a human donor who donated a stem cell graft to a child with acute myeloid leukemia. This chain uses TRBV7-9 with TRBJ1-4; D remains unclear. In DNA, the CDR3 is TGTGCCAGCAGCTTCCGGGGTGAAAAACTGTTTTTT. This encodes CASSFRGEKLFF. Full variable domain (outside the CDR3, taken from reference TRBV7-9 and TRBJ1-4): DTGVSQNPRHKITKRGQNVTFRCDPISEHNRLYWYRQTLGQGPEFLTYFQNEAQLEKSRLLSDRFSAERPKGSFSTLEIQRTEQGDSAMYLCASSFRGEKLFFGSGTQLSVL.